Shown below are 28 T cell receptor beta chains from a single sample sequenced in a study of T cell repertoires in cytomegalovirus infection. TCRdb re-analysed the reads in MiXCR, keeping a single row per CDR3 protein. This sample has hundreds of thousands of distinct CDR3 sequences; 20% to 25% occur once, and the top ten carry 15% to 20%. Sample: CD8+ T cells from PBMCs. The receptors were sampled from a human donor in good health (CMV status not recorded). Some clones in this sample may be carry-over from other donors' samples.

This chain links TRBV19 with TRBJ1-4; D may be TRBD1 (6 bases). This CDR3 comprises 15 residues. Germline CDR1 reads LNHDA; CDR2 reads SQIVND (reference sequence). Trimming stripped 10 bases from V and 4 bases from J, with 19 bases between. CDR3 protein: CAIYSGPGHNEKLFF. The CDR3 DNA reads TGTGCCATCTACTCCGGGCCGGGACATAATGAAAAACTGTTTTTT.

This rearrangement joins TRBV27 to TRBJ2-2; perhaps TRBD2 as D (6 bases). Trimming removed 2 bases at V and 5 bases at J, with 6 bases between. The CDR3 consists of 13 residues. Per germline, CDR1 MNHEY and CDR2 SMNVEV (reference sequence). The CDR3 bases are TGTGCCAGCAGTTTACGGGGGACCGGGGAGCTGTTTTTT. It specifies CASSLRGTGELFF.

V gene TRBV4-1 combines with J gene TRBJ1-3, with a tentative D call TRBD1 (5 bases). Trimming shortened V by 4 bases and J by 4 bases, and 17 bases separated the two germline ends. Germline CDR1 is MGHRA and CDR2 is YSYEKL. The CDR3 loop spans 16 amino acids. CDR3 loop: CASSPGTLQAGNTIYF. CDR3 coding DNA: TGCGCCAGCAGCCCCGGGACTCTCCAGGCGGGAAACACCATATATTTT.

The CDR3 bases are TGTGCCAGCTCAGACGCTAATGGGGGCTACACCTTC. Protein: CASSDANGGYTF. The chain uses TRBV18 and TRBJ1-2, with D hard to call. Germline V gives CDR1 KGHSH, CDR2 LQKENI. The CDR3 is 12 amino acids. V lost 5 bases to trimming and J lost 8 bases, with 12 bases between them.

The sample holds a few counts of this clonotype. The chain has TRBV28 and TRBJ1-5; perhaps TRBD1 as D (6 bases). This CDR3 comprises 14 residues. Germline loops: CDR1 MDHEN, CDR2 SYDVKM. Trimming cost V 2 bases and J 4 bases, with 9 bases left between them. CDR3 nucleotides: TGTGCCAGCAGTTTAAGGGGGGCTAATCAGCCCCAGCATTTT. It translates to CASSLRGANQPQHF.

There are many counts of this clonotype. V gene TRBV25-1 combines with J gene TRBJ2-6; no firm D call. Trimming removed 1 base at V and 0 bases at J, with 7 bases between. The CDR3 sequence is 16 residues long. Germline CDR1 is MGHDK and CDR2 is SYGVNS. CDR3 nucleotides: TGTGCCAGCAGTGAATTATCCGGCTCTGGGGCCAACGTCCTGACTTTC. As protein: CASSELSGSGANVLTF.

In its sample, this clonotype was seen many times. This CDR3 is CASSLSPLEITYEQYF. CDR3 nucleotide sequence: TGTGCCAGCAGCTTAAGCCCCTTGGAGATAACCTACGAGCAGTACTTC. The chain has TRBV7-8 and TRBJ2-7; D unresolved. Trimming took off 2 bases at V and 2 bases at J, with 16 bases between the two ends. This CDR3 has 16 residues. Germline V gene data show CDR1 as SGHVS and CDR2 as FQNEAQ.

This clonotype occurred a few times. This chain connects TRBV20-1 to TRBJ1-1; 8 nucleotides match TRBD1. CDR3 length: 14 amino acids. The V and J ends lost 2 bases and 3 bases, in that order; junction bases with no gene match: 5. Looked up from germline, CDR1 is DFQATT and CDR2 is SNEGSKA (reference sequence). Here the CDR3 reads CSARLPGGYTEAFF. In DNA, the CDR3 is TGCAGTGCTAGACTCCCAGGGGGCTACACTGAAGCTTTCTTT.

The chain links TRBV20-1 to TRBJ2-7, with D perhaps TRBD2 (5 bases). Germline CDR1 DFQATT, CDR2 SNEGSKA (reference sequence). V gave up 0 bases and J gave up 2 bases, with 11 bases separating them. The CDR3 is made up of 14 amino acids. CDR3 nucleotide sequence: TGCAGTGCTAGAGATTTCGCGGGTCCCTACGAGCAGTACTTC. It specifies CSARDFAGPYEQYF.

This chain uses TRBV20-1 with TRBJ2-1; possibly TRBD2 for D (6 bases). The germline V gene encodes CDR1 DFQATT and CDR2 SNEGSKA (reference sequence). Trimming removed 1 base from V and 5 bases from J, with 15 bases in between. The CDR3 totals 15 residues. The CDR3 bases are TGCAGTGCTAGAGGTCTGGGGGGAATTAACAATGAGCAGTTCTTC. The encoded protein is CSARGLGGINNEQFF.

This chain links TRBV28 with TRBJ2-2; D is ambiguous. In germline, CDR1 is MDHEN, CDR2 SYDVKM. The CDR3 totals 12 residues. The V end was cut by 2 bases, the J end by 6 bases, with 4 bases between. The CDR3 spells CASSLEAGELFF. DNA for the CDR3: TGTGCCAGCAGTTTAGAAGCCGGGGAGCTGTTTTTT.

This chain connects TRBV20-1 to TRBJ2-2, with 11 bases fitting TRBD2. There are 16 residues in the CDR3. Per the germline V gene, CDR1 is DFQATT and CDR2 is SNEGSKA (reference sequence). V shed 2 bases and J 1 base; nucleotides not matched to a gene: 3. CDR3 protein: CSARPLAGGNTGELFF. CDR3 in DNA: TGCAGTGCTAGACCGCTAGCGGGGGGGAACACCGGGGAGCTGTTTTTT.

The V call is TRBV5-6, the J call TRBJ1-2; 7 bases match TRBD1. Looked up from germline, CDR1 is SGHDT and CDR2 is YYEEEE. V shed 0 bases, J shed 0 bases, and the junction held 5 bases outside the gene matches. The CDR3 spans 16 residues. As DNA, the CDR3 is TGTGCCAGCAGCTTGGTGGACAGGCCAACTAACTATGGCTACACCTTC. This translates into CASSLVDRPTNYGYTF.

This rearrangement joins TRBV28 to TRBJ1-2, with TRBD1 matching over 7 bases. The trim removed 8 bases at V and 3 bases at J, leaving 15 bases unmatched. This CDR3 is built from 16 residues. Germline assignment: CDR1 MDHEN and CDR2 SYDVKM. CDR3 region: CASDKGGQEIHYGYTF. The DNA of the CDR3 is TGTGCCAGCGATAAGGGTGGACAGGAGATCCACTATGGCTACACCTTC.

This clonotype was seen more than once but under ten times. The V gene is TRBV15, the J gene TRBJ1-1; D remains ambiguous. In germline, CDR1 is LNHNV, CDR2 YYDKDF (reference sequence). V lost 0 bases, J lost 3 bases, and 11 bases lay in between. The CDR3 is 15 amino acids. This CDR3 reads CATSREGGGDTEAFF. Here the CDR3 DNA reads TGTGCCACCAGCAGAGAGGGAGGTGGGGACACTGAAGCTTTCTTT. Filled out from reference TRBV15 and TRBJ1-1, the complete variable domain reads DAMVIQNPRYQVTQFGKPVTLSCSQTLNHNVMYWYQQKSSQAPKLLFHYYDKDFNNEADTPDNFQSRRPNTSFCFLDIRSPGLGDTAMYLCATSREGGGDTEAFFGQGTRLTVV.

About this clonotype: Since the CDR3 does not end with the conserved phenylalanine or tryptophan, this likely comes from a read error. The chain employs TRBV6-5 and TRBJ2-7; perhaps TRBD1 as D (5 bases). This CDR3 is 13 amino acids long. CDR1 is MNHEY, CDR2 SVGAGI, per germline. The CDR3 sequence: CASLGVGDYEQYC. In DNA form, the CDR3 reads TGTGCTTCGCTAGGGGTAGGGGACTACGAGCAGTACTGC.

The rearrangement joins TRBV9 to TRBJ2-7; D perhaps matches TRBD1 (6 bases). The CDR3 length is 14 residues. Trimming took 2 bases from V and 2 from J, leaving 11 bases between them. Germline-derived CDR1 and CDR2 are SGDLS and YYNGEE. The CDR3 loop reads CASSVGTRTYEQYF. CDR3 nucleotide sequence: TGTGCCAGCAGCGTGGGGACACGGACCTACGAGCAGTACTTC.

There are a few counts of this clonotype. This chain uses TRBV11-2 with TRBJ2-7, with 7 bases matching TRBD2. The CDR3 is made up of 13 amino acids. Germline CDR1 and CDR2: SGHAT and FQNNGV. The J segment lost 7 bases and the V segment lost 5 bases, leaving 8 bases of the junction unmatched. CDR3 DNA: TGTGCCAGCAGCCGGGGCGGGCGGGGGGAGCAGTACTTC. This sequence encodes CASSRGGRGEQYF.

The V gene is TRBV13, the J gene TRBJ2-1; 9 nucleotides align to TRBD2. This CDR3 is 16 amino acids long. After removal of 5 bases from V and 6 bases from J, the junction contained 11 bases not matched to a gene. Germline V lookup: CDR1 PRHDT, CDR2 FYEKMQ (reference sequence). The chain's CDR3 is CASSAEGAGGVNEQFF. The CDR3 bases are TGTGCCAGCAGCGCCGAGGGAGCGGGGGGTGTCAATGAGCAGTTCTTC.

This clonotype was picked up a small number of times. At one of its ends the junction is not consistent with the germline gene, which may arise from a read error. The rearrangement joins TRBV7-8 to TRBJ2-1, with 9 positions matching TRBD1. The CDR3 has 16 residues. CDR1 is SGHVS and CDR2 is FQNEAQ in the germline V gene. The DNA of the CDR3 is TGTGCAAGCAAGGGAAGCCGCTGGGACAGGGTTGTCGAGCAGTTCTTC. This sequence encodes CASKGSRWDRVVEQFF.

J is TRBJ1-1 and V is TRBV14, with D maybe TRBD1 (6 bases). Germline V gives CDR1 SGHDN, CDR2 FVKESK. V was shortened by 4 bases and J by 3 bases, with 15 bases between the two germline ends. The length of the CDR3 is 15 residues. The CDR3 here is CASSLPATGDTEAFF. The CDR3 region has the DNA TGTGCCAGCAGCCTCCCCGCGACAGGTGACACTGAAGCTTTCTTT. Filled out from reference TRBV14 and TRBJ1-1, the complete variable domain reads EAGVTQFPSHSVIEKGQTVTLRCDPISGHDNLYWYRRVMGKEIKFLLHFVKESKQDESGMPNNRFLAERTGGTYSTLKVQPAELEDSGVYFCASSLPATGDTEAFFGQGTRLTVV.

The V and J genes are TRBV9 and TRBJ1-6, with D perhaps matching TRBD1 (5 bases). The CDR3 is 15 amino acids. Trimming stripped 3 bases from V and 7 bases from J, with 14 bases between. The germline CDR1 and CDR2 sequences are SGDLS and YYNGEE. The CDR3 sequence is CASSARGDLNSPLHF. The CDR3 DNA follows: TGTGCCAGCAGCGCCCGTGGGGACTTGAATTCACCCCTCCACTTT.

This chain joins TRBV2 and TRBJ1-1, with D unclear. CDR3 length equals 11 residues. The V and J ends lost 10 bases and 1 base respectively, with 7 bases between them. CDR1 and CDR2 from the germline V gene are SNHLY and FYNNEI. The CDR3 sequence: CAIDKNTEAFF. CDR3 coding DNA: TGTGCCATAGACAAGAACACTGAAGCTTTCTTT.

This clonotype was detected once. The chain combines TRBV29-1 with TRBJ1-5; no clear D. Per the germline V gene, CDR1 is SQVTM and CDR2 is ANQGSEA. This CDR3 comprises 11 residues. With 1 base removed from V and 12 bases from J, the gap between germline ends came to 10 bases. This CDR3 is CSVEAGDHQHF. CDR3 nucleotide sequence: TGCAGCGTTGAAGCGGGAGATCACCAGCATTTT.

In this sample, this clonotype turned up once. The junction departs from the called germline gene at one end, perhaps through a read error. The rearrangement links TRBV5-6 to TRBJ1-1; perhaps TRBD1 as D (6 bases). This CDR3 comprises 14 residues. Germline CDR1 and CDR2: SGHDT and YYEEEE. CDR3 bases: TGTGCCAGCAGCTTGGACAGGGTGAACACTGAATCTTTCTTT. This translates into CASSLDRVNTESFF.

This clonotype occurred a few times. The chain carries TRBV28 and TRBJ1-2; 10 bases line up with TRBD1. CDR3 length: 15 amino acids. V gave up 7 bases and J gave up 7 bases; unmatched junction bases: 12. Germline CDR1 is MDHEN and CDR2 is SYDVKM. The CDR3 here is CASTPLDRGTLGYTF. The CDR3 coding sequence is TGTGCCAGCACCCCCCTGGACAGGGGGACTCTTGGCTACACCTTC.

A few counts support this clonotype. This chain links TRBV10-3 with TRBJ1-1; 9 bases match TRBD1. Germline-derived CDR1 and CDR2 are ENHRY and SYGVKD. With 5 bases clipped from V and 3 bases from J, the junction kept 7 bases outside the gene matches. This CDR3 region has 15 residues. CDR3 DNA sequence: TGTGCCATCAGTTTTTGGACAGGGGAACACACTGAAGCTTTCTTT. Translating gives CAISFWTGEHTEAFF.

At least ten counts were recorded for this clonotype. The V and J genes are TRBV7-6 and TRBJ2-7; 9 bases fit TRBD1. V was pared by 3 bases and J by 5 bases, with 5 bases of the junction left unmatched. From germline, CDR1 is SGHVS and CDR2 FNYEAQ. CDR3 length: 14 amino acids. In DNA form, the CDR3 reads TGTGCCAGCAGCTTGGGAGGACAGGGGAACGAGCAGTACTTC. It yields the protein CASSLGGQGNEQYF.